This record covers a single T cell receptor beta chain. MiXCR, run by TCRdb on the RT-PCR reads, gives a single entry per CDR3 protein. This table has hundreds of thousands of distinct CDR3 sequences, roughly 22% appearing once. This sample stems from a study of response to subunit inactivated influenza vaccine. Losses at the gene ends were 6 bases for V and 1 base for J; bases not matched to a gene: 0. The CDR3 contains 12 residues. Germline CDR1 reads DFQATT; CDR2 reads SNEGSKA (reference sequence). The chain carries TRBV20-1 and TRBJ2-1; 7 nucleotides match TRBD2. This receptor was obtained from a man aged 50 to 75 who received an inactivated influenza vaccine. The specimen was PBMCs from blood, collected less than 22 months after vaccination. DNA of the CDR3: TGCAGTGCAGCGGGGTCCTACAATGAGCAGTTCTTC. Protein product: CSAAGSYNEQFF.